The 23 T cell receptor beta chains below all came from one sample that was sequenced in a study of T cells in Graves' hyperthyroidism and ophthalmopathy. Amplification yielded TCR beta CDR3 regions, with RNA transcripts as the source. First-round RT-PCR targeting the TCR CDR3 was performed with the HTBI primer set. TCRdb reprocessed the multiplex PCR reads with MiXCR, giving one entry per CDR3 protein. This sample yields approximately 600,000 distinct CDR3 sequences, of which less than 25% are seen a single time; 30% to 40% belongs to the top ten. Material for sequencing was blood. All receptors derive from a man in his thirties or forties with Graves' ophthalmopathy.

This chain joins TRBV30 and TRBJ2-7, with D maybe TRBD2 (6 bases). The CDR3 covers 16 residues. CDR1 and CDR2 from the germline V gene are GTSNPN and SVGIG (reference sequence). The ends were cut back, 2 bases at V and 3 bases at J, with 20 bases in the middle. The CDR3, as DNA: TGTGCCTGGAGTTTGCTATCCACTCGGGAGCTCTACGAGCAGTACTTC. Encoded protein: CAWSLLSTRELYEQYF.

This clonotype was found many times. V is TRBV5-1 and J is TRBJ2-1, with 9 bases lining up with TRBD2. This CDR3 region has 16 residues. The V segment lost 0 bases and the J segment 5 bases; nucleotides outside the gene matches: 6. The V gene's germline CDR1 is SGHRS and CDR2 YFSETQ. DNA of the CDR3: TGCGCCAGCAGCTTGGCGCCTAGCGGGGATCACAATGAGCAGTTCTTC. Its protein product is CASSLAPSGDHNEQFF.

CDR3 sequence (DNA): TGTGCCAGCAGCCACGTGGATGGGCGGTATAGCAATCAGCCCCAGCATTTT. Encoded protein: CASSHVDGRYSNQPQHF. The rearrangement joins TRBV27 to TRBJ1-5; no reliable D call. V lost 6 bases to trimming and J lost 0 bases, with 18 bases between them. Germline assignment: CDR1 MNHEY and CDR2 SMNVEV (reference sequence). This CDR3 comprises 17 residues.

This clonotype has a handful of counts. The chain combines TRBV9 with TRBJ1-6; 9 bases fit TRBD1. Germline CDR1 SGDLS, CDR2 YYNGEE. The CDR3 contains 14 residues. J gave up 7 bases and V 4 bases, and 3 bases lay outside the gene matches. CDR3 sequence reads: CASSQGTGNSPLHF. The CDR3 nucleotides read TGTGCCAGCAGCCAGGGGACAGGGAATTCACCCCTCCACTTT. Complete variable domain (other parts from reference TRBV9 and TRBJ1-6): DSGVTQTPKHLITATGQRVTLRCSPRSGDLSVYWYQQSLDQGLQFLIQYYNGEERAKGNILERFSAQQFPDLHSELNLSSLELGDSALYFCASSQGTGNSPLHFGNGTRLTVT.

The rearrangement joins TRBV3-1 to TRBJ2-5; 9 nucleotides align to TRBD2. The germline V gene encodes CDR1 LGHDT and CDR2 YNNKEL (reference sequence). The J segment lost 4 bases and the V segment lost 1 base, leaving 7 bases of the junction unmatched. CDR3 length equals 16 residues. CDR3 nucleotide sequence: TGTGCCAGCAGCCAAGCCGGGACTAGCTGGGTAGAGACCCAGTACTTC. Its protein is CASSQAGTSWVETQYF.

This clonotype has a single count. The chain is built from TRBV5-4 and TRBJ2-6; D is possibly TRBD2 (6 bases). Between the trimmed V and J ends, which lost 2 bases and 0 bases, there was a span of 12 bases. In germline, CDR1 is SGHNT, CDR2 YYREEE (reference sequence). The CDR3 totals 17 residues. Here the CDR3 DNA reads TGTGCCAGCAGCTTTGGAGGGTCCATCTCTGGGGCCAACGTCCTGACTTTC. This codes for CASSFGGSISGANVLTF. Supplemented by reference TRBV5-4 and TRBJ2-6, the full variable domain reads ETGVTQSPTHLIKTRGQQVTLRCSSQSGHNTVSWYQQALGQGPQFIFQYYREEENGRGNFPPRFSGLQFPNYSSELNVNALELDDSALYLCASSFGGSISGANVLTFGAGSRLTVL.

This clonotype has a handful of counts. Its ends do not fully match the called genes, so a read error is possible. The chain combines TRBV20-1 with TRBJ2-4; D might be TRBD1 or TRBD2, each matching 6 bases. This CDR3 is 14 amino acids long. Germline lookup yields CDR1 DFQATT and CDR2 SNEGSKA (reference sequence). CDR3 protein: CSARDHEGGNVQYF. DNA of the CDR3: TGCAGTGCTAGAGACCACGAGGGGGGAAACGTTCAGTACTTC.

As regards this clonotype: This may come from a read error, since a much larger clone is one base off. This rearrangement joins TRBV7-3 to TRBJ2-3; maybe TRBD1 (6 bases). This CDR3 contains 14 residues. Germline assignment: CDR1 SGHTA and CDR2 FQGTGA. CDR3 protein: CASSRLGAGDTQCF. CDR3 in DNA: TGTGCCAGCAGCCGCTTAGGCGCAGGGGATACGCAGTGTTTT.

V and J are TRBV2 and TRBJ2-1, with 8 bases lining up with TRBD2. V shed 5 bases and J 3 bases; nucleotides not matched to a gene: 6. This CDR3 spans 15 amino acids. Germline CDR1 SNHLY, CDR2 FYNNEI. CDR3: CASSLSGSYYNEQFF. The CDR3 DNA follows: TGTGCCAGCAGTCTAAGCGGGAGTTACTACAATGAGCAGTTCTTC. Full variable domain (missing parts from reference TRBV2 and TRBJ2-1): EPEVTQTPSHQVTQMGQEVILRCVPISNHLYFYWYRQILGQKVEFLVSFYNNEISEKSEIFDDQFSVERPDGSNFTLKIRSTKLEDSAMYFCASSLSGSYYNEQFFGPGTRLTVL.

V and J are TRBV5-1 and TRBJ2-7, with a weak D call TRBD1 (6 bases). Germline V gene data show CDR1 as SGHRS and CDR2 as YFSETQ. The V gene lost 0 bases and the J gene lost 9 bases, with 13 bases spanning the gap. CDR3 length equals 13 residues. The CDR3 loop reads CASSLAQGGWQYF. Written as DNA, the CDR3 is TGCGCCAGCAGCTTGGCACAGGGCGGATGGCAGTACTTC.

The CDR3 loop reads CASSSGTSVHGELFF. DNA for the CDR3: TGTGCCAGCAGCTCCGGGACTAGCGTGCACGGGGAGCTGTTTTTT. The chain combines TRBV11-2 with TRBJ2-2; TRBD2 matches at 10 bases. The CDR3 length is 15 residues. Per germline, CDR1 SGHAT and CDR2 FQNNGV. Losses at the gene ends were 4 bases for V and 7 bases for J; bases not matched to a gene: 6.

This clonotype has only a few counts. The chain recombines TRBV9 with TRBJ2-1; D may be TRBD1 (6 bases). This CDR3 comprises 17 residues. CDR1 SGDLS and CDR2 YYNGEE come from the germline V gene. Trimming cost V 0 bases and J 0 bases, with 13 bases left between them. The CDR3 protein is CASSVAKETGSYNEQFF. CDR3 coding DNA: TGTGCCAGCAGCGTAGCGAAAGAGACAGGCTCCTACAATGAGCAGTTCTTC.

This clonotype showed up just a few times. The J gene is TRBJ2-1, the V gene TRBV18; 7 nucleotides align to TRBD2. CDR1 is KGHSH, CDR2 LQKENI, per germline. The CDR3 sequence is 16 residues long. V lost 2 bases to trimming and J lost 3 bases; unmatched junction nucleotides: 7. The chain's CDR3 is CASSPAGREGYNEQFF. In DNA form, the CDR3 reads TGTGCCAGCTCACCAGCAGGGAGGGAGGGCTACAATGAGCAGTTCTTC. The variable domain in full, with the rest retrieved from reference TRBV18 and TRBJ2-1, is NAGVMQNPRHLVRRRGQEARLRCSPMKGHSHVYWYRQLPEEGLKFMVYLQKENIIDESGMPKERFSAEFPKEGPSILRIQQVVRGDSAAYFCASSPAGREGYNEQFFGPGTRLTVL.

This clonotype was observed a few times. The genes are TRBV5-5 and TRBJ2-7; 11 positions match TRBD1. V lost 4 bases and J lost 3; bases outside the gene matches: 3. The germline V gene encodes CDR1 SGHKS and CDR2 YYEKEE (reference sequence). The length of the CDR3 is 14 residues. The CDR3 bases are TGTGCCAGCAGCCGGGGACAGGGGGACTACGAGCAGTACTTC. Amino acids: CASSRGQGDYEQYF.

The CDR3 bases are TGTGCCAGCAGAGGCGGGACCCACCAGGGTGAGCAGTTCTTC. This codes for CASRGGTHQGEQFF. The chain links TRBV6-2 or TRBV6-3 to TRBJ2-1; a possible D gene is TRBD2 (6 bases). Germline V CDR1 and CDR2: MNHEY, SVGEGT. Trimming took off 6 bases at V and 9 bases at J, with 18 bases between the two ends. This CDR3 spans 14 amino acids.

This clonotype came up a few times. V and J are TRBV20-1 and TRBJ2-1, with 14 bases fitting TRBD2. This CDR3 is built from 19 residues. The germline CDR1 and CDR2 sequences are DFQATT and SNEGSKA (reference sequence). Unmatched junction bases numbered 12, after V lost 1 base and J lost 4 bases. The CDR3 nucleotides are TGCAGTGCTAGAGCATTATTCGGGACTAGCGGGAGTAGGTACAATGAGCAGTTCTTC. This translates into CSARALFGTSGSRYNEQFF.

Only a few counts were recorded for this clonotype. The chain recombines TRBV2 with TRBJ1-1; a possible D gene is TRBD1 (5 bases). Trimming shortened V by 7 bases and J by 1 base, and 16 bases separated the two germline ends. CDR1 and CDR2 (germline): SNHLY, FYNNEI. The CDR3 runs to 15 residues. The CDR3 sequence is CASKRQHYSNTEAFF. The CDR3 region has the DNA TGTGCCAGCAAAAGACAGCACTATTCGAACACTGAAGCTTTCTTT.

With regard to this clonotype: Just one base apart from a much larger clone, this may be a read error. The chain joins TRBV20-1 to TRBJ2-1; D not certain. Deletions cut 5 bases from V and 2 bases from J, with 10 bases between. The CDR3 covers 13 residues. Germline-derived CDR1 and CDR2 are DFQATT and SNEGSKA (reference sequence). CDR3 region: CSAPLAAYNEQFF. The CDR3 coding sequence is TGCAGTGCTCCCCTGGCTGCCTACAATGAGCAGTTCTTC.

The CDR3: CSVSAGDSYNEQFF. In DNA, the CDR3 is TGCAGCGTTTCCGCGGGAGACTCCTACAATGAGCAGTTCTTC. The V and J genes are TRBV29-1 and TRBJ2-1; TRBD2 agrees at 7 bases. The CDR3 consists of 14 residues. Germline V gives CDR1 SQVTM, CDR2 ANQGSEA. V lost 5 bases to trimming and J lost 0 bases; unmatched junction nucleotides: 4.

The J gene is TRBJ2-3, the V gene TRBV11-2, with D perhaps assigned TRBD1 or TRBD2 (6 bases each). This CDR3 is built from 16 residues. Germline assignment: CDR1 SGHAT and CDR2 FQNNGV. The V and J ends lost 6 bases and 4 bases respectively, with 20 bases between them. The CDR3 region is CASSPSGGGIADTQYF. In DNA, the CDR3 is TGTGCCAGCAGTCCTTCCGGGGGCGGTATTGCAGATACGCAGTATTTT.

In this sample, this clonotype turned up a few times. The chain uses TRBV27 and TRBJ2-7, with D hard to call. Trimming removed 2 bases from V and 7 bases from J, with 12 bases in between. Germline CDR1 is MNHEY and CDR2 is SMNVEV (reference sequence). The CDR3 spans 13 residues. CDR3 residues: CASSLGSYEEQYF. The CDR3 bases are TGTGCCAGCAGTTTAGGAAGTTATGAGGAGCAGTACTTC.

This clonotype was seen ten or more times. The rearrangement uses TRBV11-2 and TRBJ2-7, with a tentative D call TRBD1 (5 bases). V lost 5 bases, J lost 0 bases, and 11 bases lay in between. The CDR3 covers 14 residues. Germline V CDR1 and CDR2: SGHAT, FQNNGV. Here the CDR3 DNA reads TGTGCCAGCAGCCGATCGACAGCCTCCTACGAGCAGTACTTC. Translation: CASSRSTASYEQYF.

This clonotype was counted at least ten times. The rearrangement links TRBV10-3 to TRBJ2-7; D is possibly TRBD2 (7 bases). Germline CDR1 is ENHRY and CDR2 is SYGVKD. The CDR3 has 11 residues. V dropped 10 bases and J dropped 5 bases, with 12 bases sitting between them. Here the CDR3 reads CATRGAHEQYF. The CDR3 nucleotides are TGTGCCACCCGGGGGGCCCACGAGCAGTACTTC.